This T cell receptor beta chain was documented in a study of early T cells in non-severe SARS-CoV-2 infection. Study background: The study sequenced bulk RNA from unsorted whole blood, with chains unpaired.

Attached unique molecular identifiers marked individual cDNA molecules. TCRdb processed the 5' RACE reads anew with MiXCR; each CDR3 protein has one entry. Of 60,000 or so distinct CDR3 sequences listed, 15% are singletons. With respect to this clonotype: Its specificity is not known.

General observations from the study: Lookups in VDJdb leaned toward anti-spike CD8 responses and missed private and CD4 specificities.

Deletions cut 6 bases from V and 6 bases from J, with 9 bases between. The CDR3 covers 11 residues. CDR1 ENHRY and CDR2 SYGVKD come from the germline V gene. The sequences come from whole blood, collected at baseline. J is TRBJ2-7 and V is TRBV10-3; D is possibly TRBD2 (6 bases). This receptor was obtained from an adult who was a healthcare worker with PCR-confirmed SARS-CoV-2 infection or an uninfected control (not recorded which). This CDR3 reads CAIRQRAEQYF. Written as DNA, the CDR3 is TGTGCCATCAGGCAGCGGGCCGAGCAGTACTTC.